The sequence of this TCR beta chain was determined in a study of molecular identifiers for immune sequencing clone quantification. Listed TCR primers, together with previously described methods, were used for the bulk TCR libraries. TCRdb reprocessed the PCR reads with MiXCR, giving one entry per CDR3 protein. The table records approximately 550,000 distinct CDR3 sequences, around 23% of them present only once. Naive CD8 T cells were FACS-sorted by CD8+CD4-CCR7+CD45RA+ markers. The length of the CDR3 is 16 residues. About this clonotype itself: At one end the junction does not follow the germline gene, possibly because of a read error.

The sample taken for sequencing was naive CD8+ T cells from blood, with Jurkat cell RNA spiked in. The sample's subset: FACS-sorted CD8+CD4-CCR7+CD45RA+ naive T cells. The TCR sequence derives from a human donor in good health. Some libraries in this study had Jurkat cell RNA spiked in. The genes are TRBV12-3 or TRBV12-4 and TRBJ2-4, with 8 bases that match TRBD1. CDR3 sequence (DNA): TGTGCCTGCAGTTTATCAGGACAGGGAACCAAAAACATTCAGTACTTC. Translation: CACSLSGQGTKNIQYF.